The clone carrying this TCR beta chain was detected ten times or more. Its antigen is unknown. Sampling 10 ml of fresh peripheral blood provided the PBMCs. These data belong to a study of Graves' ophthalmopathy and Graves' hyperthyroidism. At the level of the study: Peripheral blood was obtained at first diagnosis, ahead of any treatment. Findings of the study overall: Clonotypes were expanded in thyroid at above 0.001 frequency, and most also appeared in blood. For predicting ophthalmopathy progression, the model had roughly 64% sensitivity and roughly 72% specificity.

Amplified material comprised TCR beta CDR3 regions derived from RNA transcripts. A first-round RT-PCR used HTBI primers, followed by a second-round multiplex PCR. TCRdb redid the calling of the multiplex PCR reads with MiXCR, one entry per CDR3 protein. The sample records about 480,000 distinct CDR3 sequences, roughly 14% being singletons. The TCR originated in a woman aged 25 to 45 with Graves' ophthalmopathy. The sequencing sample was made of blood.

The CDR3 nucleotides read TGTGCCAGCAGCTTCGACAGGGCTGCTGAAGCTTTCTTT. Protein sequence: CASSFDRAAEAFF. The V call is TRBV12-3 or TRBV12-4, the J call TRBJ1-1; 7 bases line up with TRBD1. V was clipped by 6 bases and J by 6 bases; unmatched bases: 7. There are 13 residues in the CDR3.